This T cell receptor (beta chain) is from a study of blood T cell repertoires in COVID-19. Looking at the study overall: Whether acute or convalescent, the COVID-19 samples came from the United States, Italy and Spain. T cells, B-cell-depleted T cells, or PBMCs provided the cDNA or gDNA that served as material.

Trimming took off 2 bases at V and 8 bases at J, with 11 bases between the two ends. This CDR3 is 13 amino acids long. Germline CDR1 is LGHDT and CDR2 is YNNKEL (reference sequence). In the original workflow: Reference gene primer amplification in the assay estimated nucleated cell counts. Sequencing was performed with immunoSEQ multiplex PCR; in TCRdb, only in-frame clones are kept and a portion is missing. V and J calls and clone size are as listed in that table; D and trimming were resolved from the DNA. The table has hundreds of thousands of clones, roughly 90% seen once. This clonotype was sampled from a woman between 45 and 65 years old with active or convalescent COVID-19. The chain employs TRBV3-1 (or the pseudogene TRBV3-2) and TRBJ2-3, with D possibly matching TRBD2 (5 bases). Sequenced: peripheral blood. Written as DNA, the CDR3 is TGTGCCAGCAGCCAAACGGAGGCGGGTACGCAGTATTTT. Protein sequence: CASSQTEAGTQYF.